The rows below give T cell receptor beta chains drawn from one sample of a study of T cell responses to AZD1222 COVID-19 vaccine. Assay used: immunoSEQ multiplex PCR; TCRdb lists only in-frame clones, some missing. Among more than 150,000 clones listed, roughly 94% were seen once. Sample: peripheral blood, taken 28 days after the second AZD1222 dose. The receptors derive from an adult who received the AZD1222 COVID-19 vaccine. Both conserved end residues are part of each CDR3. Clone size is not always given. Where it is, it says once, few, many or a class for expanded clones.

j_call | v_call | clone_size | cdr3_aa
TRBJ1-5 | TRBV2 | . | CASIGVRDQPQHF
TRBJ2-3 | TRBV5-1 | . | CASTGDTQYF
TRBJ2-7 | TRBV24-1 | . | CATSSGLLSYEQYF
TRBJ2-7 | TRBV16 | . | CASSPLNMIRGQISYEQYF
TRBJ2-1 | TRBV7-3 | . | CASSRGVESPEQFF
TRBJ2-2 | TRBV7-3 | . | CASSLRSGANGELFF
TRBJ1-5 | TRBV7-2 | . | CASRPTANQPQHF
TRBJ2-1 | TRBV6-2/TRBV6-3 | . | CASSYSPGTSGRSSYNEQFF
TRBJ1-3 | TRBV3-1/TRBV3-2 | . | CASSADRGLGGNTIYF
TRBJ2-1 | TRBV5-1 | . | CASSGASYNEQFF
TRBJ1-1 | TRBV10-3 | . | CAAGQGILQRLNTEAFF
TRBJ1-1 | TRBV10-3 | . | CAISESLGVSNTEAFF
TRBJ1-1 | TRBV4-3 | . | CASSQDRNTEAFF
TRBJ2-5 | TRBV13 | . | CASSRTSEETQYF
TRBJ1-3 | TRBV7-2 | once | CASSLIRGTSANSGNTIYF
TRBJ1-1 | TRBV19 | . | CASTIGQGNTEAFF
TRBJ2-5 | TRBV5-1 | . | CASSLSRGLQETQYF
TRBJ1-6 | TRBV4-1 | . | CASSQDAGRYSPLHF
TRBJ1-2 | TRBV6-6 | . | CASSEEYGTGSLAINYGYTF
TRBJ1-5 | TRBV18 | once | CASSSGGVGSNQPQHF
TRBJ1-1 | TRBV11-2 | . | CASSFTDLNTEAFF
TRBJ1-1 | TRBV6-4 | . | CASRYPDRAGTEAFF
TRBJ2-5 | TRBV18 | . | CASSPGLAGGQETQYF
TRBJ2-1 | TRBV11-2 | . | CASSLGSGPAYNEQFF
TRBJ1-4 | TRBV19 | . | CASTRGASRSNEKLFF
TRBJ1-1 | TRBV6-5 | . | CASSRQEGFTEAFF
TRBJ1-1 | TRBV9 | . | CASSPQRVNTEAFF
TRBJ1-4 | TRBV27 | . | CASRVRGLTNEKLFF
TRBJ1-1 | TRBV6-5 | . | CASRTRPGQQIEAFF
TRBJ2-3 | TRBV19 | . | CASSPMGQHTDTQYF
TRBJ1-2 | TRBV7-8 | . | CASSKQTGYGGYTF
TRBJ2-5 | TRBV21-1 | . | CASSKVSSPGLDHLQETQYF
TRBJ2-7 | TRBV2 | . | CASRYGYLSYEQYF
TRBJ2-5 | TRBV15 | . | CATSRDLAMETQYF
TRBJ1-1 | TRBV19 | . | CASSIRPGGTEAFF
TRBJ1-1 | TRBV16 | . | CASSQSVGQGISEAFF
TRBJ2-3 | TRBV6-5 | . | CAAGDSNTDTQYF
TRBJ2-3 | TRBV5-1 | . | CASSETGERADTQYF
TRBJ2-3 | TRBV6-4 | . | CASSPAGETDTQYF
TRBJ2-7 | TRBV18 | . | CASSPRTGADYEQYF
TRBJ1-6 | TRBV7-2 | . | CASSLAPSPLHF
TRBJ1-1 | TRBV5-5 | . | CASSLYGVNTEAFF
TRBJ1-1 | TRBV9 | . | CASSVGQAGRGGTEAFF
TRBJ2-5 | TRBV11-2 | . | CASSSGSTQYF
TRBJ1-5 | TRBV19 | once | CASSIEVQAGNQPQHF
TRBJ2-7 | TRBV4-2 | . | CASSPNLGPLYF
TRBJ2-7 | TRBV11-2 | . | CASNGGDGVSGEQYF
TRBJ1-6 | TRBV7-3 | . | CASSSGVNSPLHF
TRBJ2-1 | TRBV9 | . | CASSVDGRGLGEQFF
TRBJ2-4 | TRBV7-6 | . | CASSLGPGLRGGNIQYF
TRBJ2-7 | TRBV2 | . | CASSVETGAKEQYF
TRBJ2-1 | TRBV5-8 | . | CASSRDHNEQFF
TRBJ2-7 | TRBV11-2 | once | CASRLDSGEQYF
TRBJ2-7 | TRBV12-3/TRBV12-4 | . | CASRRGQTYEQYF